These 2 T cell receptor beta chains were all obtained from the same sample, sequenced in a study of T cells in Graves' hyperthyroidism and ophthalmopathy. The source material, RNA transcripts, was used to amplify TCR beta CDR3 regions. RT-PCR in the first round (using the HTBI primer set) targeted the TCR CDR3. MiXCR, applied by TCRdb to the multiplex PCR reads, yields one record per CDR3 protein. The sample lists about 640,000 distinct CDR3 sequences; 20% were seen once. The sample was blood. The receptors derive from a man in his thirties or forties with Graves' ophthalmopathy.

This chain joins TRBV20-1 and TRBJ1-5; possible D gene TRBD1, 6 bases. Germline CDR1 reads DFQATT; CDR2 reads SNEGSKA (reference sequence). The length of the CDR3 is 14 residues. The germline V and J ends were trimmed by 6 bases and 7 bases, with 19 bases remaining between them. The CDR3, as DNA: TGCAGTGCGCCGACAGGCGAGATCCGACAGCCCCAGCATTTT. This codes for CSAPTGEIRQPQHF.

The V and J genes are TRBV6-1 and TRBJ2-1; TRBD2 matches at 12 bases. J lost 10 bases, V lost 5 bases, and 9 bases had no gene match. This CDR3 has 15 residues. Germline-derived CDR1 and CDR2 are MNHNS and SASEGT. CDR3 in DNA: TGTGCCAGCAGTTCTCAACGGACTAGCGGGATAGAGCAGTTCTTC. It specifies CASSSQRTSGIEQFF.